This T cell receptor (beta chain) is from a study of cytomegalovirus exposure and HLA in healthy donors. About this clone: What it recognizes is unknown.

The donors were members of the validation cohort comprising approximately 110 subjects, separate from the roughly 670-subject first cohort. Study outcomes and limitations: Specificity for CMV antigens was confirmed in vitro for a few of the CMV-associated chains. The authors enumerated under 200 TCR beta chains as linked to cytomegalovirus.

Using immunoSEQ multiplex PCR, the repertoire was profiled, and TCRdb retains in-frame clones only, with some absent. This sample has around 150,000 clones; more than 70% occur once, and the top ten carry about 2.7%. This TCR was sampled from a man between 18 and 29 years old in good health and CMV-seronegative. The sequenced material came from PBMCs.

The CDR3 loop reads CASSLSALTSGINEQFF. In DNA, the CDR3 is TGTGCCAGCAGCTTGTCGGCGTTGACTAGCGGGATCAATGAGCAGTTCTTC. The chain carries TRBV5-5 and TRBJ2-1, with TRBD2 matching 11 bases. This CDR3 has 17 amino acids. CDR1 and CDR2 from the germline V gene are SGHKS and YYEKEE (reference sequence). The V segment lost 1 base and the J segment 6 bases; nucleotides outside the gene matches: 9.